The 15 T cell receptor beta chains given below trace back to one sample, sequenced in a study of blood T cell repertoires in COVID-19. Measured with immunoSEQ multiplex PCR; TCRdb has only the in-frame clones, and not every one. The sample carries about 52,000 clones, around 83% recorded once. The specimen sequenced was peripheral blood. The receptors were gathered from a human donor in a cohort sampled during active COVID-19.

The chain recombines TRBV7-9 with TRBJ2-5, with D maybe TRBD2 (5 bases). CDR1 and CDR2 from the germline V gene are SEHNR and FQNEAQ (reference sequence). The CDR3 has 14 residues. The V end was cut by 2 bases, the J end by 7 bases, with 14 bases between. In DNA, the CDR3 is TGTGCCAGCAGCTTAAGCGAGGGTTACGGGACCCAGTACTTC. It codes for CASSLSEGYGTQYF.

This chain links TRBV11-3 with TRBJ2-1, with TRBD2 identical over 12 bases. The J segment lost 8 bases and the V segment lost 3 bases, leaving 5 bases of the junction unmatched. The CDR3 sequence is 15 residues long. The germline V gene has CDR1 SGHNT and CDR2 YENEEA. CDR3 sequence (DNA): TGTGCCAGCAGCTTCTCTAGCGGGGGGGCCGATGAGCAGTTCTTC. This sequence encodes CASSFSSGGADEQFF.

The CDR3 here is CASSILAMGQGGEKLFF. The CDR3 bases are TGTGCCAGTAGTATATTGGCTATGGGACAGGGAGGTGAAAAACTGTTTTTT. The rearrangement links TRBV19 to TRBJ1-4; 9 bases agree with TRBD1. V gave up 2 bases and J gave up 7 bases; unmatched junction bases: 11. This CDR3 comprises 17 residues. Germline CDR1 and CDR2: LNHDA and SQIVND (reference sequence).

The chain combines TRBV5-1 with TRBJ1-1; 7 positions agree with TRBD1. After removal of 6 bases from V and 11 bases from J, the junction contained 13 bases not matched to a gene. From germline, CDR1 is SGHRS and CDR2 YFSETQ. This CDR3 contains 13 residues. The CDR3 sequence: CASTEDIRGQAFF. The DNA for the CDR3 is TGCGCCAGCACCGAAGATATCAGGGGACAGGCTTTCTTT.

The CDR3 reads CASSSALGPYGYTF. The CDR3 region has the DNA TGTGCCAGCAGTTCGGCTCTGGGCCCCTATGGCTACACCTTC. This rearrangement joins TRBV6-5 to TRBJ1-2; D call uncertain. Germline loops: CDR1 MNHEY, CDR2 SVGAGI. Deletions cut 4 bases from V and 4 bases from J, with 13 bases between. This CDR3 comprises 14 residues.

The CDR3 reads CASSELADGNTIYF. CDR3 nucleotides: TGTGCCAGCAGTGAATTGGCGGATGGAAACACCATATATTTT. The J gene is TRBJ1-3, the V gene TRBV6-1; D not resolved. This CDR3 region has 14 residues. Per germline, CDR1 MNHNS and CDR2 SASEGT. The V end lost 2 bases, the J end lost 3 bases, and 8 bases lay between the germline ends.

This clone showed up just once. The CDR3 reads CASSYGSRGTEAFF. Written as DNA, the CDR3 is TGTGCCAGCAGTTACGGGTCGAGAGGGACTGAAGCTTTCTTT. This chain uses TRBV6-5 with TRBJ1-1; D is unclear. V lost 2 bases to trimming and J lost 5 bases, with 12 bases between them. CDR3 length equals 14 residues. Germline values: CDR1 MNHEY, CDR2 SVGAGI.

The V and J genes are TRBV29-1 and TRBJ2-3; TRBD1 aligns across 8 bases. Germline V gene lookup returns CDR1 SQVTM and CDR2 ANQGSEA. Trimming at V came to 6 bases and at J to 4 bases, leaving 6 bases not matched to a gene. This CDR3 has 13 amino acids. The CDR3 loop is CSVTGVGADTQYF. The CDR3 nucleotides read TGCAGCGTGACAGGGGTGGGCGCAGATACGCAGTATTTT.

V usage is TRBV7-2 and J usage is TRBJ2-7; 12 nucleotides line up with TRBD2. The CDR3 spans 16 residues. Germline lookup yields CDR1 SGHTA and CDR2 FQGNSA. V gave up 1 base and J gave up 7 bases; unmatched junction bases: 8. CDR3 in DNA: TGTGCCAGCAGCTTAGATCTAGCGGGGGGGTTGATGGAGCAGTACTTC. Translated: CASSLDLAGGLMEQYF. Drawing the rest from reference TRBV7-2 and TRBJ2-7, the complete variable domain is GAGVSQSPSNKVTEKGKDVELRCDPISGHTALYWYRQSLGQGLEFLIYFQGNSAPDKSGLPSDRFSAERTGGSVSTLTIQRTQQEDSAVYLCASSLDLAGGLMEQYFGPGTRLTVT.

V gene TRBV15 combines with J gene TRBJ1-4, with D possibly matching TRBD1 (5 bases). Germline loops: CDR1 LNHNV, CDR2 YYDKDF (reference sequence). The ends were cut back, 2 bases at V and 4 bases at J, with 11 bases in the middle. The CDR3 sequence is 15 residues long. In DNA, the CDR3 is TGTGCCACCAGCAGAATTGGGCAGGGTAATGAAAAACTGTTTTTT. This sequence encodes CATSRIGQGNEKLFF.

The table lists this clone with a few counts. This chain joins TRBV9 and TRBJ2-3; 9 positions agree with TRBD2. V lost 3 bases to trimming and J lost 6 bases; unmatched junction nucleotides: 5. CDR3 length equals 14 residues. Germline V gives CDR1 SGDLS, CDR2 YYNGEE. CDR3 coding DNA: TGTGCCAGCAGCGCTACTAGCGGGCGCGATACGCAGTATTTT. This encodes CASSATSGRDTQYF. Supplemented by reference TRBV9 and TRBJ2-3, the full variable domain reads DSGVTQTPKHLITATGQRVTLRCSPRSGDLSVYWYQQSLDQGLQFLIQYYNGEERAKGNILERFSAQQFPDLHSELNLSSLELGDSALYFCASSATSGRDTQYFGPGTRLTVL.

This clone is a singleton in its sample. The chain is built from TRBV5-1 and TRBJ2-5, with 8 bases matching TRBD1. There are 14 residues in the CDR3. Germline CDR1 reads SGHRS; CDR2 reads YFSETQ. The V and J ends lost 1 base and 5 bases, in that order; junction bases with no gene match: 4. As DNA, the CDR3 is TGCGCCAGCAGCTTGCCGGACAGGGCGGAGACCCAGTACTTC. Encoded protein: CASSLPDRAETQYF.

The chain combines TRBV5-1 with TRBJ2-7, with D tentatively TRBD2 (6 bases). Germline lookup yields CDR1 SGHRS and CDR2 YFSETQ. This CDR3 comprises 13 residues. V dropped 5 bases and J dropped 3 bases, with 12 bases sitting between them. The CDR3 coding sequence is TGCGCCAGCAGATCGGGGGTGGGCTACGAGCAGTACTTC. The encoded protein is CASRSGVGYEQYF.

This chain joins TRBV9 and TRBJ1-4, with a tentative D call TRBD1 (6 bases). This CDR3 has 17 amino acids. V lost 7 bases and J lost 2, with 21 bases in between. Germline V CDR1 and CDR2: SGDLS, YYNGEE. The chain's CDR3 is CASRPGGALSTNEKLFF. For the CDR3, the DNA is TGTGCCAGCCGACCGGGGGGCGCGTTGAGCACTAATGAAAAACTGTTTTTT.

V gene TRBV5-1 combines with J gene TRBJ2-3, with D possibly being TRBD2 (6 bases). Trimming removed 3 bases from V and 5 bases from J, with 19 bases in between. This CDR3 is built from 16 residues. CDR1 SGHRS and CDR2 YFSETQ come from the germline V gene. As DNA, the CDR3 is TGCGCCAGCAGCTCGCTAGCGTTAGCAGGTATAGATACGCAGTATTTT. Its translation: CASSSLALAGIDTQYF.